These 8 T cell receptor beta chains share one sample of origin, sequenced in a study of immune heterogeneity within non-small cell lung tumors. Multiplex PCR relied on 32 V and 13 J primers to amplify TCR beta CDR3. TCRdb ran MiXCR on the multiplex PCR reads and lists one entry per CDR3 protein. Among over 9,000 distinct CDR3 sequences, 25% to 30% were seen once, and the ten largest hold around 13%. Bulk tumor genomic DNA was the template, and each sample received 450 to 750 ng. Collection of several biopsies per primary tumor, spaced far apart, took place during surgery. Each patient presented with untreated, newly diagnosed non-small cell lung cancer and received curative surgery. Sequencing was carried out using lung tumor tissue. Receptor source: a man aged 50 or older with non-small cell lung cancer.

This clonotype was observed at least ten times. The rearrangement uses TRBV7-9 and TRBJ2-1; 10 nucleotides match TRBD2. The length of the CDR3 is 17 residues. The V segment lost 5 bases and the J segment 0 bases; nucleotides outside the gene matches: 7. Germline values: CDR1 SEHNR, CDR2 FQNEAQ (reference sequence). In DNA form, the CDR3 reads TGTGCCAGCAGCACGACTAGCGGGTTTAGCTCCTACAATGAGCAGTTCTTC. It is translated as CASSTTSGFSSYNEQFF.

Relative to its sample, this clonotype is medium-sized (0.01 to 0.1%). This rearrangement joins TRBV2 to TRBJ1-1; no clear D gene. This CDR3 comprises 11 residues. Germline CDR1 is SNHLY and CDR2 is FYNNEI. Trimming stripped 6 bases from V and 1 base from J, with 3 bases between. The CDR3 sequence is CASRGNTEAFF. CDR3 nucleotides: TGTGCCAGCAGGGGGAACACTGAAGCTTTCTTT.

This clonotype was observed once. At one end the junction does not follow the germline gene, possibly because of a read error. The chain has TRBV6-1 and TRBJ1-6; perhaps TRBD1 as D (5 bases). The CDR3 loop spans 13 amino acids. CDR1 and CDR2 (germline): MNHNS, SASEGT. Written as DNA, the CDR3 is TGTGCCAGCTTACGACAGATCCACTCACCCCTCCACTTC. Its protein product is CASLRQIHSPLHF.

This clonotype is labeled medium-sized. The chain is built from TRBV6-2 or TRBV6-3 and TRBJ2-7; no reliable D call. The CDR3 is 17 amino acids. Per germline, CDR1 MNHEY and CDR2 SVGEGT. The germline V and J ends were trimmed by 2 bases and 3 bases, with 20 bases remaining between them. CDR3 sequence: CASSYPTTETWNYEQYF. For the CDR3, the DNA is TGTGCCAGCAGTTACCCAACAACAGAGACTTGGAACTACGAGCAGTACTTC.

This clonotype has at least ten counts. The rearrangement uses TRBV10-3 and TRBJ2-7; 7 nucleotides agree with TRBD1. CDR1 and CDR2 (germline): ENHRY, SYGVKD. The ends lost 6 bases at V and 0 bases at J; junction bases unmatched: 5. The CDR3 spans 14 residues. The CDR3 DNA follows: TGTGCCATCAGACCGACAGGGAGCTCCTACGAGCAGTACTTC. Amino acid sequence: CAIRPTGSSYEQYF.

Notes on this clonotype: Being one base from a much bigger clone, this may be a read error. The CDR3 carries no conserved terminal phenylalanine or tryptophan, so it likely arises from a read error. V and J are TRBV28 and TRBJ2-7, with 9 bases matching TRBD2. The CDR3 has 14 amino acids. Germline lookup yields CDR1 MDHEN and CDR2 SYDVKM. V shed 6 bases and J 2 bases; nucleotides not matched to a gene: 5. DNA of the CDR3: TGTGCCAGCAGGAAGCGGGAGGACGCCTACGAGCAGTACTCC. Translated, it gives CASRKREDAYEQYS.

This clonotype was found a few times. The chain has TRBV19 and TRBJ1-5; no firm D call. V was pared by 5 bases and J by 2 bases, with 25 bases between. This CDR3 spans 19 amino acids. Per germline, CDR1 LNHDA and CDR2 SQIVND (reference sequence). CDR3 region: CASSGNLDGSSWGNQPQHF. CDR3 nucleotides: TGTGCCAGTAGTGGGAATCTGGACGGCTCCTCCTGGGGCAATCAGCCCCAGCATTTT.

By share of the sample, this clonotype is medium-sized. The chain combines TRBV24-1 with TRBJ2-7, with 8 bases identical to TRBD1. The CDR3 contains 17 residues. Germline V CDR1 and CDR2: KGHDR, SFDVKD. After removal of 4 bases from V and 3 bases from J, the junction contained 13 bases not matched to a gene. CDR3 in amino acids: CATSEMAGQDQIYEQYF. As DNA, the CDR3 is TGTGCCACCAGTGAAATGGCGGGACAGGATCAAATCTACGAGCAGTACTTC.